The clone carrying this T cell receptor (beta chain) occurred many times. The antigen remains undetermined. Amplified TCR beta CDR3 regions derived from RNA transcripts. The HTBI primer set drove a first-round RT-PCR of the TCR CDR3. MiXCR, run by TCRdb on the multiplex PCR reads, gives a single entry per CDR3 protein. Of around 420,000 distinct CDR3 sequences listed, approximately 14% are singletons. This sample stems from a study of T cells in Graves' hyperthyroidism and ophthalmopathy. Study overall: Once the initial diagnosis was made, peripheral blood was obtained before any treatment. Study-wide findings and caveats: Most clonotypes expanded in thyroid above 0.001 were likewise present in blood.

The CDR3 is made up of 15 amino acids. CDR1 and CDR2 from the germline V gene are KGHSH and LQKENI. The ends lost 5 bases at V and 0 bases at J; junction bases unmatched: 6. Exclusion of patients followed from uncontrolled infection, other autoimmune disease, pregnancy or lactation. Using 10 ml of fresh peripheral blood, PBMCs were prepared. The chain employs TRBV18 and TRBJ2-5; 7 bases align to TRBD2. This clonotype originated in a woman aged 18-29 years with Graves' hyperthyroidism. Sequencing was performed on blood. The DNA for the CDR3 is TGTGCCAGCTCAGGGCGAGCGGGGCACCAAGAGACCCAGTACTTC. Its protein is CASSGRAGHQETQYF.